What follows describes a single T cell receptor beta chain. Its cognate antigen is unknown. A read error may be the cause here, since a much bigger clone is one base away. Amplification of TCR beta used genomic DNA extracted from peripheral blood. This CDR3 has 14 residues. Germline values: CDR1 LNHDA, CDR2 SQIVND (reference sequence). The data belong to a study of T cell repertoires in aging, cancer and after chemotherapy. Looking at the study overall: Roughly 10 million TCR reads made up the full dataset.

A mixed TRB-A/B primer pool amplified rearranged TRB by multiplex touch-down PCR. TCRdb used MiXCR to reprocess the multiplex PCR reads, holding one entry per CDR3 protein. The sample has fewer than 13,000 distinct CDR3 sequences, 25% to 35% seen once; the top ten hold 2.5% to 4%. Overall study findings and caveats: The repertoire data cannot show anything about immunological memory following chemotherapy. Healthy donors lost TCR diversity with age mainly through richness, cancer patients through richness and evenness. Untreated cancer patients had significantly lower blood TCR diversity than age-matched healthy donors.

The sequencing sample was made of blood. The sequence was obtained from a human donor in good health. The rearrangement joins TRBV19 to TRBJ1-1, with 8 bases identical to TRBD1. CDR3 amino acids: CASSQGALNNEAFF. Written as DNA, the CDR3 is TGTGCCAGTAGTCAGGGGGCATTGAACAATGAAGCTTTCTTT.